These 5 T cell receptor beta chains originate from one sample sequenced in a study of preoperative IRX-2 immunotherapy in early breast cancer. Assay used: immunoSEQ multiplex PCR; TCRdb lists only in-frame clones, some missing. The sample has around 260 clones, about four fifths seen once. This sample's treatment: preoperative locoregional IRX-2 cytokine immunotherapy. The sample consisted of normal tissue next to the tumor, taken from a patient treated with IRX-2 immunotherapy. Every receptor here comes from a human donor with breast cancer.

The chain combines TRBV11-3 with TRBJ1-2; 8 bases align to TRBD1. Germline V gene data show CDR1 as SGHNT and CDR2 as YENEEA. This CDR3 is built from 14 residues. With V trimmed by 7 bases and J by 4 bases, 8 bases remained unmatched. This CDR3 reads CASTADRASYGYTF. The DNA for the CDR3 is TGTGCCAGCACGGCGGACAGGGCGTCCTATGGCTACACCTTC.

The rearrangement links TRBV28 to TRBJ1-4; 7 bases match TRBD1. The CDR3 contains 14 residues. The V gene end was trimmed by 4 bases and the J gene end by 8 bases; junction bases not matched to a gene: 7. Germline CDR1 reads MDHEN; CDR2 reads SYDVKM. CDR3 nucleotides: TGTGCCAGCAGTTCCGGGACAGTCAAAGAAAAACTGTTTTTT. Protein sequence: CASSSGTVKEKLFF.

This chain links TRBV28 with TRBJ1-4; TRBD1 is a possible D gene (6 bases). Trimming took off 5 bases at V and 8 bases at J, with 15 bases between the two ends. The CDR3 consists of 14 residues. Germline V lookup: CDR1 MDHEN, CDR2 SYDVKM. The CDR3 DNA sequence: TGTGCCAGCAGTAAGGGACAAAGGAGAGAAAAACTGTTTTTT. This sequence encodes CASSKGQRREKLFF.

The chain combines TRBV2 with TRBJ2-5; 8 bases fit TRBD2. The CDR3 spans 16 residues. After removal of 6 bases from V and 5 bases from J, the junction contained 14 bases not matched to a gene. Germline assignment: CDR1 SNHLY and CDR2 FYNNEI. CDR3 loop: CASSVASRGGAETQYF. For the CDR3, the DNA is TGTGCCAGCAGCGTAGCGTCCCGGGGGGGCGCGGAGACCCAGTACTTC.

The chain uses TRBV15 and TRBJ2-2; 9 bases line up with TRBD1. CDR1 and CDR2 from the germline V gene are LNHNV and YYDKDF (reference sequence). This CDR3 has 16 amino acids. Unmatched junction bases numbered 5, after V lost 2 bases and J lost 4 bases. CDR3 sequence (DNA): TGTGCCACCAGCAGATCACAGGGGGCTGGCACCGGGGAGCTGTTTTTT. Its translation: CATSRSQGAGTGELFF.